These 29 T cell receptor beta chains were all obtained from the same sample, sequenced in a study of blood T cell repertoires in COVID-19. This table comes from immunoSEQ multiplex PCR, and its TCRdb copy is limited to in-frame clones, with some not included. The data show about 190,000 clones, less than 85% seen once. The sample consisted of PBMCs or T cells enriched from blood (not recorded which). The receptors here all came from a woman between 25 and 40 years old who had recovered from COVID-19.

This chain uses TRBV7-9 with TRBJ2-7; 9 bases match TRBD1. With V trimmed by 1 base and J by 13 bases, 2 bases remained unmatched. This CDR3 has 11 amino acids. In germline, CDR1 is SEHNR, CDR2 FQNEAQ (reference sequence). This CDR3 reads CASSLGQGVYV. The CDR3 nucleotides read TGTGCCAGCAGCTTAGGACAGGGGGTATACGTC.

J is TRBJ1-5 and V is TRBV19, with D possibly TRBD1 on 5 matching bases. The germline CDR1 and CDR2 sequences are LNHDA and SQIVND (reference sequence). Trimming pared 5 bases from V and 3 bases from J, leaving 26 bases between. The CDR3 is made up of 19 amino acids. The CDR3 DNA follows: TGTGCCAGTAGTCCTATGGGCGGGACGGACGTTTGGGACAATCAGCCCCAGCATTTT. Its translation: CASSPMGGTDVWDNQPQHF.

The J gene is TRBJ2-7, the V gene TRBV4-1, with a weak D call TRBD2 (6 bases). The CDR3 consists of 20 residues. Trimming removed 4 bases at V and 0 bases at J, with 28 bases between. Per the germline V gene, CDR1 is MGHRA and CDR2 is YSYEKL. CDR3 loop: CASSPLRGSGFDPGSYEQYF. DNA of the CDR3: TGCGCCAGCAGCCCCCTTAGGGGTAGCGGCTTTGATCCCGGCTCCTACGAGCAGTACTTC.

This clone showed up just a few times. A much bigger clone sits one base away, suggesting this may be a read error. The same CDR3 can be traced to other DNA sequences in this sample. The chain combines TRBV15 with TRBJ2-6, with TRBD1 matching over 7 bases. Germline-derived CDR1 and CDR2 are LNHNV and YYDKDF (reference sequence). This CDR3 contains 15 residues. The CDR3: CATSREQGGANVLTF. CDR3 in DNA: TGCGCCACCAGCAGAGAACAGGGGGGGGCCAACGTCCTGACTTTC.

The rearrangement links TRBV5-1 to TRBJ2-7; TRBD1 matches at 8 bases. The CDR3 has 14 amino acids. Germline CDR1 is SGHRS and CDR2 is YFSETQ. The V gene end was trimmed by 2 bases and the J gene end by 6 bases; junction bases not matched to a gene: 7. The CDR3 protein is CASSFGAGGIEQYF. CDR3 coding DNA: TGCGCCAGCAGCTTTGGGGCAGGGGGCATCGAGCAGTACTTC. The complete variable domain, with remaining parts taken from reference TRBV5-1 and TRBJ2-7, reads KAGVTQTPRYLIKTRGQQVTLSCSPISGHRSVSWYQQTPGQGLQFLFEYFSETQRNKGNFPGRFSGRQFSNSRSEMNVSTLELGDSALYLCASSFGAGGIEQYFGPGTRLTVT.

V gene TRBV4-1 combines with J gene TRBJ1-6, with D perhaps TRBD1 (6 bases). Germline values: CDR1 MGHRA, CDR2 YSYEKL. The V end lost 6 bases, the J end lost 7 bases, and 16 bases lay between the germline ends. The CDR3 extends over 15 amino acids. CDR3 protein: CASSSPTGKNSPLHF. In DNA, the CDR3 is TGCGCCAGCAGTTCCCCAACAGGGAAGAATTCACCCCTCCACTTT.

The chain is built from TRBV5-1 and TRBJ1-1, with 7 bases matching TRBD1. Per germline, CDR1 SGHRS and CDR2 YFSETQ. The J segment lost 2 bases and the V segment lost 6 bases, leaving 7 bases of the junction unmatched. The CDR3 sequence is 14 residues long. CDR3 sequence: CASTLGTENTEAFF. The CDR3 DNA reads TGCGCCAGCACCCTGGGGACAGAAAACACTGAAGCTTTCTTT.

This chain links TRBV28 with TRBJ1-1; D perhaps matches TRBD1 (6 bases). CDR3 size: 14 residues. Trimming pared 3 bases from V and 5 bases from J, leaving 13 bases between. CDR1 and CDR2 (germline): MDHEN, SYDVKM. CDR3 sequence reads: CASSFLRGGTEAFF. CDR3 in DNA: TGTGCCAGCAGTTTCCTCAGGGGAGGGACTGAAGCTTTCTTT.

The V gene is TRBV18, the J gene TRBJ2-2; 7 bases line up with TRBD1. The junction had 8 bases not matched to a gene; V was cut back by 2 bases and J by 2 bases. Germline V CDR1 and CDR2: KGHSH, LQKENI. The length of the CDR3 is 17 residues. CDR3 nucleotide sequence: TGTGCCAGCTCACCAAACCGGGACAGACTCAACACCGGGGAGCTGTTTTTT. Residues: CASSPNRDRLNTGELFF.

This clone was seen a single time. This chain connects TRBV13 to TRBJ1-6, with 7 bases that match TRBD1. V shed 6 bases, J shed 7 bases, and the junction held 3 bases outside the gene matches. The CDR3 covers 13 residues. Looked up from germline, CDR1 is PRHDT and CDR2 is FYEKMQ (reference sequence). The CDR3 coding sequence is TGTGCCAGCAGTTCGGGACAGAATTCACCCCTCCACTTT. Encoded protein: CASSSGQNSPLHF.

The rearrangement joins TRBV5-6 to TRBJ1-1; 7 bases match TRBD1. J was trimmed by 0 bases and V by 3 bases; bases with no gene match: 11. Germline V gene sequence: CDR1 SGHDT, CDR2 YYEEEE. The CDR3 totals 17 residues. CDR3 sequence: CASSSSQGTKMNTEAFF. The DNA of the CDR3 is TGTGCCAGCAGCTCGTCACAGGGGACAAAGATGAACACTGAAGCTTTCTTT.

The CDR3 coding sequence is TGTGCCAGCAGTTATGAAGGGAGACAGCCCCAGCATTTT. Protein sequence: CASSYEGRQPQHF. V and J are TRBV6-5 and TRBJ1-5, with D hard to call. The CDR3 totals 13 residues. The V gene lost 3 bases and the J gene lost 7 bases, with 10 bases spanning the gap. Germline CDR1 reads MNHEY; CDR2 reads SVGAGI.

The chain joins TRBV6-5 to TRBJ1-2; unclear D gene. The V end was cut by 2 bases, the J end by 4 bases, with 5 bases between. Germline CDR1 is MNHEY and CDR2 is SVGAGI. The length of the CDR3 is 12 residues. The CDR3 loop reads CASSYRVYGYTF. The CDR3 region has the DNA TGTGCCAGCAGTTACAGAGTCTATGGCTACACCTTC.

The rearrangement uses TRBV6-5 and TRBJ1-3; D gene unclear. Trimming cost V 9 bases and J 1 base, with 13 bases left between them. The CDR3 runs to 14 residues. Germline CDR1 and CDR2: MNHEY and SVGAGI. CDR3: CASRTDPSGNTIYF. The CDR3 nucleotides read TGTGCCAGTCGCACAGACCCTTCTGGAAACACCATATATTTT.

The chain employs TRBV18 and TRBJ2-1, with D uncertain. V was cut by 4 bases and J by 8 bases, with 18 bases left in between. This CDR3 region has 15 residues. Germline V gives CDR1 KGHSH, CDR2 LQKENI. CDR3 in amino acids: CASSLRTEPSDEQFF. The CDR3 nucleotides read TGTGCCAGCTCACTCCGAACAGAGCCCTCGGATGAGCAGTTCTTC.

This chain links TRBV3-1 (or the pseudogene TRBV3-2) with TRBJ1-3, with D hard to call. The CDR3 spans 19 residues. The germline gives CDR1 LGHDT, CDR2 YNNKEL (reference sequence). V lost 6 bases, J lost 0 bases, and 24 bases lay in between. This CDR3 reads CASRLRRALIHLSGNTIYF. The CDR3 DNA is TGTGCCAGCAGACTCCGGCGGGCTCTAATTCATCTCTCTGGAAACACCATATATTTT.

The gene calls are TRBV12-5 and TRBJ2-3, with D tentatively TRBD2 (6 bases). CDR3 length: 18 amino acids. Germline V lookup: CDR1 LGHNT, CDR2 FRNRAP. V lost 3 bases and J lost 2, with 21 bases in between. The CDR3 nucleotides read TGTGCTAGTGGTTTAAACCCTGGGACTCCTAACTACACAGATACGCAGTATTTT. This translates into CASGLNPGTPNYTDTQYF.

The chain joins TRBV5-1 to TRBJ2-7, with a possible D match to TRBD1 (6 bases). Germline loops: CDR1 SGHRS, CDR2 YFSETQ. V lost 0 bases, J lost 5 bases, and 12 bases lay in between. The CDR3 is 14 residues long. The CDR3 loop is CASSLEGEEDEQYF. In nucleotides, the CDR3 is TGCGCCAGCAGCTTGGAGGGGGAAGAGGACGAGCAGTACTTC.

The V gene is TRBV7-2, the J gene TRBJ2-3, with TRBD1 matching over 7 bases. Trimming took 5 bases from V and 0 from J; bases not matched to a gene: 5. The CDR3 has 15 amino acids. CDR1 is SGHTA, CDR2 FQGNSA, per germline. This chain's CDR3 is CASSPSGQSTDTQYF. CDR3 nucleotide sequence: TGTGCCAGCAGCCCGTCGGGACAGAGCACAGATACGCAGTATTTT.

This clone appeared once. CDR3 residues: CASSEGLAGSEQFF. CDR3 in DNA: TGTGCCAGCAGTGAAGGACTAGCGGGAAGTGAGCAGTTCTTC. J is TRBJ2-1 and V is TRBV2; 11 bases line up with TRBD2. Germline CDR1 SNHLY, CDR2 FYNNEI. The length of the CDR3 is 14 residues. The V and J ends lost 1 base and 9 bases, in that order; junction bases with no gene match: 2. Using reference TRBV2 and TRBJ2-1 for the parts outside the CDR3, the full variable domain is EPEVTQTPSHQVTQMGQEVILRCVPISNHLYFYWYRQILGQKVEFLVSFYNNEISEKSEIFDDQFSVERPDGSNFTLKIRSTKLEDSAMYFCASSEGLAGSEQFFGPGTRLTVL.

The chain links TRBV29-1 to TRBJ1-1; 10 bases agree with TRBD1. The V segment lost 7 bases and the J segment 1 base; nucleotides outside the gene matches: 6. The germline gives CDR1 SQVTM, CDR2 ANQGSEA. This CDR3 region has 14 residues. The CDR3 DNA reads TGCAGCGCCGGGACAGGGGTTCAGAACACTGAAGCTTTCTTT. Residues: CSAGTGVQNTEAFF. Using reference TRBV29-1 and TRBJ1-1 for the parts outside the CDR3, the full variable domain is SAVISQKPSRDICQRGTSLTIQCQVDSQVTMMFWYRQQPGQSLTLIATANQGSEATYESGFVIDKFPISRPNLTFSTLTVSNMSPEDSSIYLCSAGTGVQNTEAFFGQGTRLTVV.

The chain combines TRBV6-5 with TRBJ2-2; 8 nucleotides agree with TRBD2. This CDR3 contains 16 residues. Germline loops: CDR1 MNHEY, CDR2 SVGAGI. V lost 3 bases and J lost 2; bases outside the gene matches: 5. The CDR3 region is CASSYPGGANTGELFF. The DNA for the CDR3 is TGTGCCAGCAGTTATCCCGGGGGGGCTAACACCGGGGAGCTGTTTTTT.

The chain employs TRBV6-2 or TRBV6-3 and TRBJ2-3, with a weak D call TRBD2 (6 bases). The germline V gene has CDR1 MNHEY and CDR2 SVGEGT. Trimming shortened V by 2 bases and J by 4 bases, and 13 bases separated the two germline ends. The CDR3 has 15 residues. The CDR3 DNA sequence: TGTGCCAGCAGTTACAAAAGACTAGTTTCAGATACGCAGTATTTT. It yields the protein CASSYKRLVSDTQYF.

The chain couples TRBV5-1 to TRBJ1-5; 9 bases map to TRBD1. This CDR3 has 15 amino acids. The V and J ends lost 4 bases and 3 bases, in that order; junction bases with no gene match: 5. In germline, CDR1 is SGHRS, CDR2 YFSETQ. The CDR3 DNA reads as TGCGCCAGCAGCCCGGACAGGGGTGCCAATCAGCCCCAGCATTTT. It yields the protein CASSPDRGANQPQHF.

J is TRBJ2-1 and V is TRBV27; 7 bases are shared with TRBD2. This CDR3 region has 14 residues. Per germline, CDR1 MNHEY and CDR2 SMNVEV (reference sequence). The V and J ends lost 7 bases and 3 bases, in that order; junction bases with no gene match: 6. DNA for the CDR3: TGTGCCAGCAAAGGGCGGGAGCGCTACAATGAGCAGTTCTTC. Protein product: CASKGRERYNEQFF.

The chain couples TRBV6-4 to TRBJ2-2; TRBD1 might be the D (6 bases). Per the germline V gene, CDR1 is MRHNA and CDR2 is SNTAGT. Trimming stripped 4 bases from V and 3 bases from J, with 9 bases between. This CDR3 is built from 14 residues. The CDR3 is CASSAEGDTGELFF. In nucleotides, the CDR3 is TGTGCCAGCAGTGCTGAGGGGGACACCGGGGAGCTGTTTTTT.

This CDR3 is CAIGERVTGGNTEAFF. CDR3 DNA: TGTGCCATCGGGGAGCGCGTGACAGGGGGCAACACTGAAGCTTTCTTT. V and J are TRBV10-3 and TRBJ1-1; 10 bases agree with TRBD1. The CDR3 totals 16 residues. With 8 bases clipped from V and 2 bases from J, the junction kept 11 bases outside the gene matches. The germline gives CDR1 ENHRY, CDR2 SYGVKD.

The chain employs TRBV19 and TRBJ2-1, with D perhaps TRBD1 (6 bases). V shed 6 bases and J shed 0 bases, with 12 bases lying between them. Germline V lookup: CDR1 LNHDA, CDR2 SQIVND (reference sequence). The length of the CDR3 is 15 residues. CDR3 sequence: CASRKDSSSYNEQFF. CDR3 nucleotides: TGTGCCAGTAGAAAGGACAGCAGCTCCTACAATGAGCAGTTCTTC.

The J gene is TRBJ2-2, the V gene TRBV11-2; possibly TRBD2 for D (6 bases). The CDR3 loop spans 14 amino acids. Germline V gene lookup returns CDR1 SGHAT and CDR2 FQNNGV. The V end was cut by 1 base, the J end by 3 bases, with 6 bases between. The CDR3 nucleotides are TGTGCCAGCAGCTTAGGCGGGGACACCGGGGAGCTGTTTTTT. Translating gives CASSLGGDTGELFF.